This T cell receptor beta chain was observed in a study of T cells in Graves' hyperthyroidism and ophthalmopathy. General study points: Most thyroid clonotypes expanded above 0.001 appeared in blood too.

In making diagnoses, clinical symptoms, serum thyroxine and TRAb, thyroid ultrasound and orbital computed tomography were all used. PBMCs were obtained from 10 ml fresh peripheral blood. This clonotype has a count of ten or more. Its target is unknown. TCR beta CDR3 regions were amplified from RNA. The HTBI primer set served for first-round RT-PCR of the TCR CDR3. TCRdb itself ran the multiplex PCR reads through MiXCR, one entry per CDR3 protein. The table lists 250,000 or so distinct CDR3 sequences, roughly 17% of them singletons. The V gene end was trimmed by 5 bases and the J gene end by 1 base; junction bases not matched to a gene: 7. The CDR3 is 15 amino acids.

The chain employs TRBV12-3 or TRBV12-4 and TRBJ1-1; 7 positions match TRBD1. This receptor was identified in a young woman with Graves' ophthalmopathy. The material sequenced was blood. The CDR3 reads CASSATGTENTEAFF. CDR3 nucleotide sequence: TGTGCCAGCAGTGCTACCGGGACAGAGAACACTGAAGCTTTCTTT.